The clone carrying this T cell receptor beta chain was recorded only once. The table came from immunoSEQ multiplex PCR; TCRdb's copy has only in-frame clones and leaves some out. Here the sample spans about 50,000 clones, approximately 89% being singletons. The CDR3 totals 16 residues. CDR1 SGHTA and CDR2 FQGNSA come from the germline V gene. The ends lost 2 bases at V and 0 bases at J; junction bases unmatched: 7. These data belong to a study of Tregs in tolerant kidney transplant recipients. Recipients received nonmyeloablative bone marrow transplants from related graft donors, with transient mixed chimerism. Unstimulated Tregs (CD4+CD25+CD127-) and CD4+CD25- non-Tregs were sorted from PBMCs.

This TCR was sampled from a human patient who received a combined kidney and bone marrow transplant. A share of the T cells may be of graft donor origin. The genes are TRBV7-2 and TRBJ2-7; 7 bases are shared with TRBD1. The sequences come from CD8+ T cells from blood (PBMCs), collected 12 months after the transplant. The CDR3 DNA reads as TGTGCCAGCAGCTTATTCGGACAGGCAAGCTCCTACGAGCAGTACTTC. Its protein is CASSLFGQASSYEQYF.